Presented here are 15 T cell receptor beta chains from one specimen sequenced in a study of blood T cell repertoires in COVID-19. The table came from immunoSEQ multiplex PCR; TCRdb's copy has only in-frame clones and leaves some out. Altogether about 21,000 clones are present, about 89% being singletons, with the ten largest covering over 15%. The specimen sequenced was peripheral blood. Receptors were obtained from a man between 65 and 85 years old with active COVID-19.

This clone was counted once. The chain combines TRBV3-1 (or the pseudogene TRBV3-2) with TRBJ1-5; D remains ambiguous. CDR1 is LGHDT, CDR2 YNNKEL, per germline (reference sequence). V was trimmed by 2 bases and J by 9 bases, leaving 8 bases between them. The CDR3 loop spans 12 amino acids. The CDR3 loop is CASSQPGMPQHF. CDR3 DNA: TGTGCCAGCAGCCAACCCGGGATGCCCCAGCATTTT.

The chain has TRBV2 and TRBJ2-7; 8 bases line up with TRBD2. This CDR3 has 15 residues. Germline V CDR1 and CDR2: SNHLY, FYNNEI. The J segment lost 2 bases and the V segment lost 0 bases, leaving 3 bases of the junction unmatched. CDR3 protein: CASSEAAGGTYEQYF. CDR3 nucleotide sequence: TGTGCCAGCAGTGAAGCGGCGGGGGGCACCTACGAGCAGTACTTC.

The genes are TRBV6-5 and TRBJ2-2, with a tentative D call TRBD2 (5 bases). This CDR3 spans 14 amino acids. The germline CDR1 and CDR2 sequences are MNHEY and SVGAGI. V shed 1 base and J shed 7 bases, with 10 bases lying between them. Here the CDR3 DNA reads TGTGCCAGCAGTTACTTTTCCGCGGGCGGGGAGCTGTTTTTT. Its translation is CASSYFSAGGELFF.

The chain links TRBV5-1 to TRBJ2-1; D remains ambiguous. The CDR3 sequence is 13 residues long. V was trimmed by 2 bases and J by 8 bases, leaving 11 bases between them. Germline loops: CDR1 SGHRS, CDR2 YFSETQ. The CDR3 DNA reads as TGCGCCAGCAGCTTAACTGGGCGTGATGAGCAGTTCTTC. The encoded protein is CASSLTGRDEQFF. The variable domain in full, with the rest retrieved from reference TRBV5-1 and TRBJ2-1, is KAGVTQTPRYLIKTRGQQVTLSCSPISGHRSVSWYQQTPGQGLQFLFEYFSETQRNKGNFPGRFSGRQFSNSRSEMNVSTLELGDSALYLCASSLTGRDEQFFGPGTRLTVL.

This chain links TRBV27 with TRBJ1-2; the match to TRBD1 covers 8 bases. Germline V CDR1 and CDR2: MNHEY, SMNVEV (reference sequence). The length of the CDR3 is 15 residues. V gave up 5 bases and J gave up 0 bases; unmatched junction bases: 5. The CDR3, as DNA: TGTGCCAGCAGTCACCGGGACAGGCCTAACTATGGCTACACCTTC. Translated: CASSHRDRPNYGYTF.

The gene calls are TRBV18 and TRBJ1-5; 10 nucleotides agree with TRBD1. The CDR3 is 14 residues long. The V segment lost 6 bases and the J segment 4 bases; nucleotides outside the gene matches: 3. CDR1 is KGHSH and CDR2 is LQKENI in the germline V gene. As DNA, the CDR3 is TGTGCCAGCTCGCGGGACAGGGGAAATCAGCCCCAGCATTTT. Translation: CASSRDRGNQPQHF. The whole variable domain, filled in from reference TRBV18 and TRBJ1-5, reads NAGVMQNPRHLVRRRGQEARLRCSPMKGHSHVYWYRQLPEEGLKFMVYLQKENIIDESGMPKERFSAEFPKEGPSILRIQQVVRGDSAAYFCASSRDRGNQPQHFGDGTRLSIL.

The chain recombines TRBV4-1 with TRBJ2-3; no definite D call. There are 14 residues in the CDR3. Germline V gene sequence: CDR1 MGHRA, CDR2 YSYEKL. Trimming removed 0 bases at V and 4 bases at J, with 8 bases between. CDR3 DNA: TGCGCCAGCAGCCAAGACAGGTCCGCAGATACGCAGTATTTT. Protein product: CASSQDRSADTQYF.

The V call is TRBV5-1, the J call TRBJ2-7; D is possibly TRBD2 (6 bases). This CDR3 has 13 amino acids. Germline V gene data show CDR1 as SGHRS and CDR2 as YFSETQ. Trimming pared 2 bases from V and 5 bases from J, leaving 11 bases between. In nucleotides, the CDR3 is TGCGCCAGCAGCTTAGGGACTTCTAACGAGCAGTACTTC. It translates to CASSLGTSNEQYF.

The chain has TRBV19 and TRBJ2-3, with TRBD2 identical over 9 bases. CDR1 LNHDA and CDR2 SQIVND come from the germline V gene (reference sequence). With 1 base clipped from V and 4 bases from J, the junction kept 6 bases outside the gene matches. CDR3 length equals 16 residues. CDR3 sequence: CASSIGGGGGSDTQYF. The DNA for the CDR3 is TGTGCCAGTAGTATAGGCGGCGGGGGGGGCTCAGATACGCAGTATTTT.

The chain links TRBV30 to TRBJ1-4; 11 bases agree with TRBD1. Germline values: CDR1 GTSNPN, CDR2 SVGIG (reference sequence). V lost 1 base to trimming and J lost 4 bases; unmatched junction nucleotides: 5. This CDR3 is 16 amino acids long. The CDR3 loop reads CAWSAGTGGNNEKLFF. Here the CDR3 DNA reads TGTGCCTGGAGTGCCGGGACAGGGGGAAATAATGAAAAACTGTTTTTT.

The V call is TRBV5-1, the J call TRBJ1-1, with D possibly matching TRBD1 (6 bases). The CDR3 consists of 13 residues. Germline CDR1 reads SGHRS; CDR2 reads YFSETQ. Trimming left V 4 bases short and J 2 bases short, with 9 bases between. The CDR3 reads CASSLGTNTEAFF. CDR3 DNA sequence: TGCGCCAGCAGCCTAGGGACAAACACTGAAGCTTTCTTT.

The chain combines TRBV9 with TRBJ2-7; 11 bases match TRBD2. This CDR3 comprises 16 residues. Germline loops: CDR1 SGDLS, CDR2 YYNGEE. Trimming took 0 bases from V and 7 from J; bases not matched to a gene: 9. CDR3 region: CASSVVALAGAREQYF. The DNA for the CDR3 is TGTGCCAGCAGCGTAGTGGCACTAGCGGGAGCACGGGAGCAGTACTTC.

The chain has TRBV20-1 and TRBJ2-3; D may be TRBD2 (5 bases). The germline CDR1 and CDR2 sequences are DFQATT and SNEGSKA (reference sequence). Trimming left V 5 bases short and J 5 bases short, with 8 bases between. The CDR3 runs 11 residues. CDR3: CSASTIDTQYF. CDR3 sequence (DNA): TGCAGTGCTTCGACTATAGATACGCAGTATTTT.

This clone was recorded once. J is TRBJ2-4 and V is TRBV11-2, with 10 bases identical to TRBD1. This CDR3 has 14 residues. Germline V CDR1 and CDR2: SGHAT, FQNNGV. Germline trimming cut 0 bases from V and 12 bases from J; bases unmatched to any gene: 5. The CDR3 reads CASSLDRGTGAQYF. The CDR3 region has the DNA TGTGCCAGCAGCTTAGATCGAGGGACAGGGGCTCAGTACTTC.

The chain has TRBV6-5 and TRBJ1-6; D possibly corresponds to TRBD1 (5 bases). Germline V CDR1 and CDR2: MNHEY, SVGAGI. The CDR3 is 14 residues long. Between the trimmed V and J ends, which lost 3 bases and 8 bases, there was a span of 11 bases. As DNA, the CDR3 is TGTGCCAGCAGTTATCAGGGATTTCATTCACCCCTCCACTTT. Translation gives CASSYQGFHSPLHF.